Sequencing of this TCR beta chain was carried out in a study of post-analysis software for immune sequencing data. The wider study: Recorded disease courses covered relapsing-remitting, secondary progressive and progressive-relapsing multiple sclerosis. Some patients had no subtype annotation.

TCR beta libraries were prepared from cDNA with unique molecular identifiers. MiXCR, run by TCRdb on the PCR reads, gives a single entry per CDR3 protein. The table lists under 900,000 distinct CDR3 sequences, about 50% of them singletons. Overall study findings and caveats: TRBV5-6, TRBV5-1 and TRBV20-1 belonged to a set of roughly 5 TRBV segments that were more frequent in patients than controls.

This clonotype has just a few counts. Its antigen is unidentified. CDR1 ENHRY and CDR2 SYGVKD come from the germline V gene. The CDR3 loop spans 16 amino acids. Germline trimming cut 7 bases from V and 0 bases from J; bases unmatched to any gene: 3. The chain combines TRBV10-3 with TRBJ2-7, with TRBD2 matching over 16 bases. This TCR came from a girl aged 10 to 17 with multiple sclerosis. Sequencing was performed on blood. CDR3 region: CAIMGLAGGSSYEQYF. In nucleotides, the CDR3 is TGTGCCATCATGGGACTAGCGGGAGGGAGCTCCTACGAGCAGTACTTC.